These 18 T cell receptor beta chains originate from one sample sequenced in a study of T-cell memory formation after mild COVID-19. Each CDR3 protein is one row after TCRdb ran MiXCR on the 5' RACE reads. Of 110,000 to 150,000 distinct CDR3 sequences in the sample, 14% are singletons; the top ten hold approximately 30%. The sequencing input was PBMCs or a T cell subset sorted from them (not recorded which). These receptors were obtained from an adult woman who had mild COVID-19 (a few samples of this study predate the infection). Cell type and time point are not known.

The CDR3 is CASSLAGPYGYTF. CDR3 DNA: TGTGCCAGCAGCTTAGCGGGGCCCTATGGCTACACCTTC. The chain links TRBV7-9 to TRBJ1-2; a possible D gene is TRBD1 (5 bases). Germline values: CDR1 SEHNR, CDR2 FQNEAQ (reference sequence). The CDR3 is 13 amino acids. The V and J ends lost 0 bases and 4 bases respectively, with 6 bases between them.

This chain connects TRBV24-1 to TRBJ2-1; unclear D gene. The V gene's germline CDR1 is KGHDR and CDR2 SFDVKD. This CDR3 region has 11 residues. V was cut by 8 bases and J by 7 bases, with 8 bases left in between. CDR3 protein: CATTAGNEQFF. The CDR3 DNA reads TGTGCCACCACGGCCGGAAATGAGCAGTTCTTC.

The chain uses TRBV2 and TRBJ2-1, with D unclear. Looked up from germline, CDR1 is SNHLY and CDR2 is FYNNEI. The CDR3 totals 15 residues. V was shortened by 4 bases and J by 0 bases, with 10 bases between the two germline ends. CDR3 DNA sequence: TGTGCCAGCAGTGTTCTGTTGAGCTCCTACAATGAGCAGTTCTTC. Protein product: CASSVLLSSYNEQFF. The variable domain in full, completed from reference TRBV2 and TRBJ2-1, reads EPEVTQTPSHQVTQMGQEVILRCVPISNHLYFYWYRQILGQKVEFLVSFYNNEISEKSEIFDDQFSVERPDGSNFTLKIRSTKLEDSAMYFCASSVLLSSYNEQFFGPGTRLTVL.

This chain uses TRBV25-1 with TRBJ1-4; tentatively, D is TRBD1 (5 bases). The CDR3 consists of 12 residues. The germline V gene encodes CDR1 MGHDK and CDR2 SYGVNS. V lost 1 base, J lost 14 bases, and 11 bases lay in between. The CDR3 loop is CASSEWGISLFF. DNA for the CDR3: TGTGCCAGCAGTGAATGGGGGATATCCCTGTTTTTT.

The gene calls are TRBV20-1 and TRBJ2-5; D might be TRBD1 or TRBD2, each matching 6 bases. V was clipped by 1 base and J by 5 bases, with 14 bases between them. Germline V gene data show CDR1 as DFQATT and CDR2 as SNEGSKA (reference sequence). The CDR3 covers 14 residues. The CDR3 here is CSARVEGGRETQYF. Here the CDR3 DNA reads TGCAGTGCTAGAGTGGAAGGGGGGCGGGAGACCCAGTACTTC.

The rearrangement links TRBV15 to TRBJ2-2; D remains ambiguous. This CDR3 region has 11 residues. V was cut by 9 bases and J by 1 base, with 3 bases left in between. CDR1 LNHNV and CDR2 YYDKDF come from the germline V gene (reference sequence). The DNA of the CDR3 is TGTGCCACGGAGAACACCGGGGAGCTGTTTTTT. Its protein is CATENTGELFF.

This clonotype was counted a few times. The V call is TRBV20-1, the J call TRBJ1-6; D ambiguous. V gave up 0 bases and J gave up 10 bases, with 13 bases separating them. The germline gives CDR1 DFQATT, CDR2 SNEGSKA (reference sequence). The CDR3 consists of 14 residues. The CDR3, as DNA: TGCAGTGCTAGAGATAGGCCAGGAAAATCACCCCTCCACTTT. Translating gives CSARDRPGKSPLHF.

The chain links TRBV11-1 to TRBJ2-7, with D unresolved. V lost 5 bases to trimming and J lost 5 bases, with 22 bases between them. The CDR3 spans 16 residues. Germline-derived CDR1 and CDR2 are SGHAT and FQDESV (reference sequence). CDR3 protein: CASSPPRYGIANEQYF. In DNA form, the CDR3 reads TGTGCCAGCAGCCCCCCTCGGTATGGGATTGCTAACGAGCAGTACTTC.

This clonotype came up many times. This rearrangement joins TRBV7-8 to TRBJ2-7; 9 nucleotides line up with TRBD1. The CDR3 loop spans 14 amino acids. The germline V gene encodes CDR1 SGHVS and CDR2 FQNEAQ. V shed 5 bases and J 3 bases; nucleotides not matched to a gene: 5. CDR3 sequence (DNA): TGTGCCAGCAGCCCCGGGACAGGGTTCTACGAGCAGTACTTC. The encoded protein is CASSPGTGFYEQYF. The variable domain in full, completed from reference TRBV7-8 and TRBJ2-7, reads GAGVSQSPRYKVAKRGQDVALRCDPISGHVSLFWYQQALGQGPEFLTYFQNEAQLDKSGLPSDRFFAERPEGSVSTLKIQRTQQEDSAVYLCASSPGTGFYEQYFGPGTRLTVT.

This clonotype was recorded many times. The DNA of the CDR3 is TGTGCCACCAGCAGAGGGTCCTCACCTATCGGGGAGCTGTTTTTT. Translation gives CATSRGSSPIGELFF. V and J are TRBV15 and TRBJ2-2, with no clear D. In germline, CDR1 is LNHNV, CDR2 YYDKDF (reference sequence). This CDR3 has 15 amino acids. V lost 1 base and J 7 bases, leaving 13 bases between the germline ends.

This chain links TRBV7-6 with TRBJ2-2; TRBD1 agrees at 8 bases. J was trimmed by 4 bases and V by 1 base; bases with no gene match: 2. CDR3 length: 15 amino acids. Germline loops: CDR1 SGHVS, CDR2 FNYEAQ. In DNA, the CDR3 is TGTGCCAGCAGCTTAGGACAGGGGAGCACCGGGGAGCTGTTTTTT. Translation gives CASSLGQGSTGELFF.

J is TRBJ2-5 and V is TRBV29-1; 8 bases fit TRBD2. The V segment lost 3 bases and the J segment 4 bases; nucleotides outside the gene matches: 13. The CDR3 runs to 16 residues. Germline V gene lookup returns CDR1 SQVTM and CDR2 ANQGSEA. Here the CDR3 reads CSVETIGRARGETQYF. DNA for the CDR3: TGCAGCGTTGAGACAATCGGGAGGGCCCGGGGAGAGACCCAGTACTTC.

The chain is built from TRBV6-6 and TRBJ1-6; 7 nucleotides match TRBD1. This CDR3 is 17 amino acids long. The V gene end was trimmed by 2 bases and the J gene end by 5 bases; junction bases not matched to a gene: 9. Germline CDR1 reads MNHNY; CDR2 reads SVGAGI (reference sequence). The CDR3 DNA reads TGTGCCAGCAGTTACGAGACAGGGCCCATGGATAATTCACCCCTCCACTTT. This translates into CASSYETGPMDNSPLHF.

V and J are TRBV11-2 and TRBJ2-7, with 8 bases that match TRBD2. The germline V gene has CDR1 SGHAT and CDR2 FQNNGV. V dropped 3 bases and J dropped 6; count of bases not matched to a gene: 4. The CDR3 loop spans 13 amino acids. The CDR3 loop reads CASSFRLASEQYF. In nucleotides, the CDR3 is TGTGCCAGCAGCTTTCGACTAGCGAGCGAGCAGTACTTC.

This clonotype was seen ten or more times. DNA for the CDR3: TGTGCCAGCAGCTTAGTCCAACAGGGCTTTAGCACAGATACGCAGTATTTT. Translating gives CASSLVQQGFSTDTQYF. The rearrangement joins TRBV7-6 to TRBJ2-3, with D maybe TRBD1 (6 bases). The CDR3 spans 17 residues. Germline V lookup: CDR1 SGHVS, CDR2 FNYEAQ. The V and J ends lost 1 base and 0 bases respectively, with 14 bases between them. Filled out from reference TRBV7-6 and TRBJ2-3, the complete variable domain reads GAGVSQSPRYKVTKRGQDVALRCDPISGHVSLYWYRQALGQGPEFLTYFNYEAQQDKSGLPNDRFSAERPEGSISTLTIQRTEQRDSAMYRCASSLVQQGFSTDTQYFGPGTRLTVL.

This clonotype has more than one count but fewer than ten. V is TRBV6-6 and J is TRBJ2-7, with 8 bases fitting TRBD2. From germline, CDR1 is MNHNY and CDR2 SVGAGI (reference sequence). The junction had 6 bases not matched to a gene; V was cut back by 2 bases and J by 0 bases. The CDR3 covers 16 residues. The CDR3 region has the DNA TGTGCCAGCAGTTACCCCGATAGCGGGAACTCCTACGAGCAGTACTTC. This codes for CASSYPDSGNSYEQYF.

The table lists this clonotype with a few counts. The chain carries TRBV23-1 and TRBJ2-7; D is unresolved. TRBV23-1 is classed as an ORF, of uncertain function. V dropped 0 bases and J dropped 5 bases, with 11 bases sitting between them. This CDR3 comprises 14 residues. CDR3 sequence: CASSQSRPEDEQYF. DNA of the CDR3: TGCGCCAGCAGTCAATCGCGTCCAGAAGACGAGCAGTACTTC.

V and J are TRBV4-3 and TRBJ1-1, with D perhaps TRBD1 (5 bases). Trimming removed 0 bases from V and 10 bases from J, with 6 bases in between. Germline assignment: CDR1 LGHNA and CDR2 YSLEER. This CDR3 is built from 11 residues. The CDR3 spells CASSQDGTAFF. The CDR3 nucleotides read TGCGCCAGCAGCCAAGATGGGACAGCTTTCTTT.